A selection of T cell receptor beta chains follows, all from one sample in a study of T-cell memory formation after mild COVID-19. TCRdb reprocessed the 5' RACE reads with MiXCR, giving one entry per CDR3 protein. The sample has approximately 350,000 distinct CDR3 sequences, over 10% seen once. The sample was PBMCs or a T cell subset sorted from them (not recorded which). These receptors were collected from a man between 18 and 35 years old who had mild COVID-19 (a few samples of this study predate the infection). Cell type and time point are not known. Both conserved end residues are part of each CDR3. D genes are given only for firm matches. Not every row has a clone size; where given, it reads once, few, many or a size class.

size	V	D	J	CDR3	DNA
.	TRBV2	TRBD2	TRBJ2-5	CASREGTSGTRSPETQYF	TGTGCCAGCAGGGAAGGGACTAGCGGGACACGTTCGCCAGAGACCCAGTACTTC
.	TRBV7-3	TRBD2	TRBJ2-2	CASSPSLATGELFF	TGTGCCAGCAGCCCCTCACTAGCGACCGGGGAGCTGTTTTTT
few	TRBV20-1	TRBD1	TRBJ1-2	CSAHEYTGVGYTF	TGCAGTGCCCACGAATACACAGGGGTTGGCTACACCTTC
many	TRBV7-2	.	TRBJ2-4	CASSPRDIRLQYF	TGTGCCAGCAGCCCCCGGGACATCCGGCTTCAGTACTTC
few	TRBV7-9	.	TRBJ2-1	CASSVGIYNEQFF	TGTGCCAGCAGCGTTGGGATTTACAATGAGCAGTTCTTC
few	TRBV5-1	TRBD1	TRBJ1-1	CASSPSGSGQGGIEAFF	TGCGCCAGCAGCCCTAGTGGGTCTGGACAGGGGGGGATTGAAGCTTTCTTT
few	TRBV12-3/TRBV12-4	TRBD2	TRBJ2-5	CASSPLAGGVYRQETQYF	TGTGCCAGCAGCCCCCTAGCGGGGGGCGTATATAGACAAGAGACCCAGTACTTC
few	TRBV12-3/TRBV12-4	.	TRBJ1-5	CASSKTVDQPQHF	TGTGCCAGCAGTAAAACGGTGGACCAGCCCCAGCATTTT
.	TRBV7-8	.	TRBJ1-2	CASSLGHRQPYGYTF	TGTGCCAGCAGCTTAGGTCATCGGCAGCCTTATGGCTACACCTTC
.	TRBV3-1	.	TRBJ1-1	CASSPETVNTEAFF	TGTGCCAGCAGCCCAGAGACCGTGAACACTGAAGCTTTCTTT
.	TRBV7-6	.	TRBJ2-7	CASSWGVKDEQYF	TGTGCCAGCAGCTGGGGAGTGAAGGACGAGCAGTACTTC
.	TRBV7-2	.	TRBJ1-6	CASSRDQDYSPLHF	TGTGCCAGCAGCCGTGATCAAGACTATTCACCCCTCCACTTT
few	TRBV20-1	TRBD1	TRBJ2-4	CSARDSRQGVHIKNIQYF	TGCAGTGCTAGAGACAGCCGTCAGGGGGTTCACATCAAAAACATTCAGTACTTC
.	TRBV7-9	TRBD1	TRBJ1-4	CASSSPDRVDEKLFF	TGTGCCAGCAGCTCTCCAGACAGGGTGGATGAAAAACTGTTTTTT
.	TRBV7-9	TRBD1	TRBJ2-1	CASSLVVGSGGARSNEQFF	TGTGCCAGCAGCTTAGTTGTCGGGTCAGGGGGCGCAAGGTCGAATGAGCAGTTCTTC
.	TRBV7-2	.	TRBJ2-2	CASSSWGGGRTGELFF	TGTGCCAGCAGCTCCTGGGGCGGGGGCAGGACCGGGGAGCTGTTTTTT
many	TRBV4-3	.	TRBJ1-6	CASSTQGNSPLHF	TGCGCCAGCAGCACACAGGGTAACTCACCCCTCCACTTT
.	TRBV7-9	.	TRBJ1-2	CASSTMGLSLGYTF	TGTGCCAGCAGTACAATGGGGTTGTCCCTTGGTTACACCTTC
.	TRBV19	.	TRBJ2-1	CASAHLNNEQFF	TGTGCCAGTGCTCACTTAAACAATGAGCAGTTCTTC
few	TRBV6-6	.	TRBJ1-1	CASSPRGGSHTEAFF	TGTGCCAGCAGCCCCCGAGGAGGGAGCCACACTGAAGCTTTCTTT
many	TRBV5-1	.	TRBJ1-1	CASSLDGPPITEAFF	TGCGCCAGCAGCTTGGATGGGCCGCCCATCACTGAAGCTTTCTTT
.	TRBV19	TRBD1	TRBJ2-6	CARLWSGDRHTGANVLTF	TGTGCTAGGTTGTGGTCAGGGGACAGACATACTGGGGCCAACGTCCTGACTTTC